This T cell receptor (beta chain) came from a study of Graves' ophthalmopathy and Graves' hyperthyroidism. RNA served as the template for amplifying TCR beta CDR3 regions. HTBI primers primed a first-round RT-PCR, and a second-round multiplex PCR followed. MiXCR was run by TCRdb on the multiplex PCR reads, yielding one entry per CDR3 protein. This table has some 520,000 distinct CDR3 sequences, roughly 14% appearing once. V trimming: 6 bases; J trimming: 7 bases; junction bases outside the gene matches: 6. Germline CDR1 is DFQATT and CDR2 is SNEGSKA (reference sequence). The CDR3 loop spans 13 amino acids. This clonotype was detected ten times or more.

Sequenced material: blood. The gene calls are TRBV20-1 and TRBJ1-2; 12 positions agree with TRBD1. The TCR originated in a woman aged 25 to 45 with Graves' ophthalmopathy. For the CDR3, the DNA is TGCAGTGCCGGGGACAGGGGGCTGGGTGGCTACACCTTC. This sequence encodes CSAGDRGLGGYTF.